The present entry profiles one T cell receptor (beta chain) with its context. Regarding treatment: randomized to nivolumab then ipilimumab (arm A) or the reverse (arm B). None of the patients previously received DNA-damaging chemotherapy. PBMC sorting kept live CD3+CD8+ cells without CD19 or CD56. The data are from a study of sequential checkpoint blockade in melanoma. Overall study context: Patients were randomized 1:1 to nivolumab-then-ipilimumab or ipilimumab-then-nivolumab first-line. After both sequences, patients received maintenance nivolumab.

The data were produced by immunoSEQ multiplex PCR, yet TCRdb's version contains in-frame clones alone and is incomplete. Here the sample spans around 11,000 clones, roughly 75% being singletons. CDR1 and CDR2 from the germline V gene are MNHEY and SVGAGI. V was clipped by 6 bases and J by 6 bases; unmatched bases: 4. The CDR3 consists of 12 residues. The source is a human donor with melanoma. The material was CD8+ T cells sorted from blood (inferred from file names), obtained from a patient given nivolumab and ipilimumab in sequence. V and J are TRBV6-5 and TRBJ1-1, with 7 positions matching TRBD1. Here the CDR3 DNA reads TGTGCCAGCAGGGGACAGAGTCCTGAAGCTTTCTTT. Protein sequence: CASRGQSPEAFF.